This T cell receptor (beta chain) is from a study of shared clonotypes between healthy human individuals. At the level of the study: CD8 memory received one plate per donor, CD8 naive two, CD4 memory three and CD4 naive three.

Points from the study as a whole: Only a few donors were included, so the genetic and exposure-history diversity represented was limited.

The data were produced by immunoSEQ multiplex PCR, yet TCRdb's version contains in-frame clones alone and is incomplete. The table lists 660,000 or so clones, 90% to 97% of them singletons. In regard to this clone: Its specificity is unknown.

Selected positively for CCR7 and CD45RO-negative, naive CD8 cells excluded terminally differentiated effector memory CD45RA+ cells. Sequencing used naive CD8+ T cells sorted from blood. The sequence derives from a woman aged 30 to 39 in good health.

CDR3 sequence: CASTGGPQTGELFF. DNA for the CDR3: TGTGCCAGCACTGGGGGCCCCCAAACGGGGGAGCTGTTTTTT. The V call is TRBV6-1, the J call TRBJ2-2; the D gene is possibly TRBD1 (6 bases). Germline lookup yields CDR1 MNHNS and CDR2 SASEGT. V lost 7 bases and J lost 8, with 17 bases in between. CDR3 length: 14 residues.